The present TCR beta chain was sequenced within a study of blood T cell repertoires in COVID-19. Method: immunoSEQ multiplex PCR; TCRdb's copy keeps in-frame clones and lacks some. Of approximately 190,000 clones listed, approximately 90% were seen once; the top ten hold approximately 2.1%. Deletions cut 3 bases from V and 4 bases from J, with 7 bases between. The germline V gene has CDR1 LNHDA and CDR2 SQIVND (reference sequence). There are 13 residues in the CDR3. The origin of this receptor is a man between 70 and 80 years old with active or convalescent COVID-19. The chain has TRBV19 and TRBJ1-5; the D is unclear. Sequencing input: peripheral blood. CDR3 in DNA: TGTGCCAGTAGTATTGGCCGAAATCAGCCCCAGCATTTT. Protein: CASSIGRNQPQHF. The full variable domain, completed using reference TRBV19 and TRBJ1-5, is DGGITQSPKYLFRKEGQNVTLSCEQNLNHDAMYWYRQDPGQGLRLIYYSQIVNDFQKGDIAEGYSVSREKKESFPLTVTSAQKNPTAFYLCASSIGRNQPQHFGDGTRLSIL.